Below are 30 T cell receptor beta chains sequenced from a single sample in a study of cytomegalovirus exposure and HLA in healthy donors (dated by TCRdb to about 2017). Receptors were amplified or captured by the immunoSEQ multiplex PCR assay. For the multiplex PCR, a mixture combining 60 forward primers for TCR Vbeta segments and 13 reverse primers for TCR Jbeta segments was used. TCRdb mirrors the immuneACCESS table, restricted to in-frame sequences. Some clones are absent from its copies; in checked studies, under half trace to an unresolved V gene, and the reason for the others is unknown. In this sample the table shows about 160,000 clones, 79% of which occur a single time. The ten largest clones take up about 6.7% of the sample. The sample taken for sequencing was PBMCs. All receptors derive from a man aged 50-59 years in good health and CMV-seropositive.

The chain couples TRBV5-4 to TRBJ2-3, with a tentative D call TRBD2 (5 bases). Per the germline V gene, CDR1 is SGHNT and CDR2 is YYREEE (reference sequence). Trimming left V 4 bases short and J 5 bases short, with 11 bases between. This CDR3 is 13 amino acids long. The CDR3 region is CASSRGRGDTQYF. The CDR3 DNA sequence: TGTGCCAGCAGCCGCGGACGGGGAGATACGCAGTATTTT.

This clone was picked up a small number of times. V usage is TRBV7-8 and J usage is TRBJ2-3; 10 nucleotides line up with TRBD1. This CDR3 is built from 18 residues. After removal of 3 bases from V and 1 base from J, the junction contained 10 bases not matched to a gene. CDR1 and CDR2 from the germline V gene are SGHVS and FQNEAQ. The DNA of the CDR3 is TGTGCCAGCAGCTTCTCCGGGACAGGGGAATGGGGCACAGATACGCAGTATTTT. Translation gives CASSFSGTGEWGTDTQYF.

This chain joins TRBV6-5 and TRBJ1-4; 7 bases map to TRBD1. The J segment lost 7 bases and the V segment lost 4 bases, leaving 6 bases of the junction unmatched. Germline-derived CDR1 and CDR2 are MNHEY and SVGAGI. The length of the CDR3 is 14 residues. DNA of the CDR3: TGTGCCAGCAGTTCCGGGACAGTGAGTGAAAAACTGTTTTTT. Its translation: CASSSGTVSEKLFF.

This clone was seen just once. The chain uses TRBV7-3 and TRBJ2-6; D uncertain. This CDR3 has 14 residues. Germline-derived CDR1 and CDR2 are SGHTA and FQGTGA. Between the trimmed V and J ends, which lost 5 bases and 0 bases, there was a span of 5 bases. CDR3 amino acids: CASSPSSGANVLTF. In nucleotides, the CDR3 is TGTGCCAGCAGCCCGAGCTCTGGGGCCAACGTCCTGACTTTC.

The CDR3 bases are TGTGCCAGCAGATGGACTAGCGGGATTGAATCCGAGCAGTACTTC. Its translation: CASRWTSGIESEQYF. V and J are TRBV6-5 and TRBJ2-7, with 12 positions matching TRBD2. J lost 6 bases, V lost 6 bases, and 9 bases had no gene match. The germline gives CDR1 MNHEY, CDR2 SVGAGI. CDR3 length: 15 residues.

This chain links TRBV4-1 with TRBJ1-3; 10 bases agree with TRBD1. The CDR3 loop spans 19 amino acids. Trimming at V came to 5 bases and at J to 0 bases, leaving 13 bases not matched to a gene. CDR1 MGHRA and CDR2 YSYEKL come from the germline V gene. The CDR3: CASSGPGTGAYFSGNTIYF. The CDR3 DNA reads as TGCGCCAGCAGCGGACCCGGGACAGGGGCATATTTCTCTGGAAACACCATATATTTT.

The rearrangement joins TRBV19 to TRBJ1-5, with 8 bases lining up with TRBD1. The V gene end was trimmed by 3 bases and the J gene end by 6 bases; junction bases not matched to a gene: 7. CDR3 length equals 15 residues. CDR1 is LNHDA, CDR2 SQIVND, per germline (reference sequence). CDR3 sequence: CASSMWQGAGQPQHF. The CDR3 region has the DNA TGTGCCAGTAGTATGTGGCAGGGGGCTGGTCAGCCCCAGCATTTT.

This clone was seen a handful of times. The rearrangement uses TRBV7-6 and TRBJ1-4; D ambiguous. The germline V and J ends were trimmed by 3 bases and 8 bases, with 13 bases remaining between them. The CDR3 loop spans 14 amino acids. The germline V gene encodes CDR1 SGHVS and CDR2 FNYEAQ. Here the CDR3 DNA reads TGTGCCAGCAGCTTGAGGGCTCTCGGCGAAAAACTGTTTTTT. Amino acids: CASSLRALGEKLFF.

As DNA, the CDR3 is TGCGCCAGCAGCTTGGGACACCCGAACACTGAAGCTTTCTTT. The encoded protein is CASSLGHPNTEAFF. The rearrangement links TRBV5-1 to TRBJ1-1; D is undetermined. The germline V gene encodes CDR1 SGHRS and CDR2 YFSETQ. The CDR3 length is 14 residues. Trimming cost V 0 bases and J 1 base, with 7 bases left between them.

The chain is built from TRBV6-1 and TRBJ1-6; D unclear. The germline V gene has CDR1 MNHNS and CDR2 SASEGT. The CDR3 is made up of 15 amino acids. V was clipped by 6 bases and J by 5 bases, with 14 bases between them. CDR3 sequence (DNA): TGTGCCAGCAGCCAGTGGGAGGATAATAATTCACCCCTCCACTTT. Its protein product is CASSQWEDNNSPLHF.

The chain links TRBV27 to TRBJ2-3, with 8 bases fitting TRBD1. This CDR3 region has 14 residues. V was pared by 3 bases and J by 3 bases, with 2 bases of the junction left unmatched. CDR1 and CDR2 (germline): MNHEY, SMNVEV (reference sequence). The CDR3 coding sequence is TGTGCCAGCAGTTTCGGACAGGGTACAGATACGCAGTATTTT. It specifies CASSFGQGTDTQYF.

The chain uses TRBV27 and TRBJ2-1; 12 positions agree with TRBD2. J lost 4 bases, V lost 6 bases, and 7 bases had no gene match. Germline lookup yields CDR1 MNHEY and CDR2 SMNVEV (reference sequence). CDR3 size: 16 residues. The CDR3 sequence: CASSTASGRAYNEQFF. DNA of the CDR3: TGTGCCAGCAGCACAGCTAGCGGGAGGGCATACAATGAGCAGTTCTTC.

The chain couples TRBV18 to TRBJ2-7; weak D call: TRBD1 (5 bases). The germline V and J ends were trimmed by 3 bases and 6 bases, with 15 bases remaining between them. The CDR3 extends over 14 amino acids. CDR1 is KGHSH, CDR2 LQKENI, per germline. The chain's CDR3 is CASSPEAGPVEQYF. CDR3 in DNA: TGTGCCAGCTCACCCGAGGCAGGGCCGGTCGAGCAGTACTTC.

The chain carries TRBV6-4 and TRBJ2-1; 7 nucleotides match TRBD2. The CDR3 contains 16 residues. From germline, CDR1 is MRHNA and CDR2 SNTAGT. The V gene end was trimmed by 1 base and the J gene end by 4 bases; junction bases not matched to a gene: 7. The CDR3 coding sequence is TGTGCCAGCAGTGACTTGGGCGGGAGTTCTTACAATGAGCAGTTCTTC. This encodes CASSDLGGSSYNEQFF.

The rearrangement links TRBV19 to TRBJ1-2; D not resolved. Germline values: CDR1 LNHDA, CDR2 SQIVND (reference sequence). The CDR3 extends over 13 amino acids. V lost 7 bases, J lost 0 bases, and 9 bases lay in between. The CDR3 nucleotides read TGTGCCAGTACAGGAGGGCCTAACTATGGCTACACCTTC. This gives the protein CASTGGPNYGYTF.

The chain joins TRBV27 to TRBJ1-6; D remains unclear. V gave up 2 bases and J gave up 8 bases, with 13 bases separating them. The CDR3 runs 15 residues. Germline lookup yields CDR1 MNHEY and CDR2 SMNVEV (reference sequence). The CDR3 DNA is TGTGCCAGCAGTTTAATTTTGAGTTCGCATTCACCCCTCCACTTT. The encoded protein is CASSLILSSHSPLHF.

With respect to this clone: This specimen includes other DNA sequences encoding the same CDR3. The chain combines TRBV10-2 with TRBJ1-2, with D tentatively TRBD1 (5 bases). This CDR3 is 13 amino acids long. Trimming took off 0 bases at V and 5 bases at J, with 7 bases between the two ends. Germline CDR1 and CDR2: WSHSY and SAAADI. CDR3 coding DNA: TGCGCCAGCAGTGAGTCCAGGGTGTATGGCTACACCTTC. Translated: CASSESRVYGYTF.

The chain couples TRBV7-9 to TRBJ2-4; D is possibly TRBD2 (6 bases). The CDR3 sequence is 16 residues long. Per germline, CDR1 SEHNR and CDR2 FQNEAQ (reference sequence). The V gene lost 5 bases and the J gene lost 0 bases, with 14 bases spanning the gap. The CDR3 sequence is CASSRSSAQAKNIQYF. Written as DNA, the CDR3 is TGTGCCAGCAGCCGGTCTAGCGCTCAAGCCAAAAACATTCAGTACTTC. Supplemented by reference TRBV7-9 and TRBJ2-4, the full variable domain reads DTGVSQNPRHKITKRGQNVTFRCDPISEHNRLYWYRQTLGQGPEFLTYFQNEAQLEKSRLLSDRFSAERPKGSFSTLEIQRTEQGDSAMYLCASSRSSAQAKNIQYFGAGTRLSVL.

Turning to this clone: This sequence may be a read error, since a much larger clone differs from it by one base. This sequence joins TRBV7-8 and TRBJ2-7, with D hard to call. This CDR3 region has 11 residues. Germline lookup yields CDR1 SGHVS and CDR2 FQNEAQ. V was cut by 1 base and J by 6 bases, with 4 bases left in between. CDR3 sequence (DNA): TGTGCCAGCAGCTTAGTCTCCGAGCAGTACTTC. Its translation: CASSLVSEQYF. The full variable domain, rest sourced from reference TRBV7-8 and TRBJ2-7, is GAGVSQSPRYKVAKRGQDVALRCDPISGHVSLFWYQQALGQGPEFLTYFQNEAQLDKSGLPSDRFFAERPEGSVSTLKIQRTQQEDSAVYLCASSLVSEQYFGPGTRLTVT.

The chain has TRBV15 and TRBJ2-5; no definite D call. This CDR3 region has 16 residues. Germline values: CDR1 LNHNV, CDR2 YYDKDF (reference sequence). Trimming pared 1 base from V and 1 base from J, leaving 13 bases between. CDR3 loop: CATSRGNSPVQETQYF. The CDR3 nucleotides read TGTGCCACCAGCAGAGGTAACAGTCCCGTCCAAGAGACCCAGTACTTC.

This clone was observed once. Here the CDR3 reads CASSISWWAGTGGYGYTF. CDR3 nucleotides: TGTGCCAGTAGTATATCTTGGTGGGCCGGGACAGGGGGCTATGGCTACACCTTC. This sequence joins TRBV19 and TRBJ1-2; TRBD1 agrees at 11 bases. The germline V gene encodes CDR1 LNHDA and CDR2 SQIVND (reference sequence). The CDR3 runs to 18 residues. V shed 2 bases and J 4 bases; nucleotides not matched to a gene: 12. Together with reference TRBV19 and TRBJ1-2, the CDR3 gives the full variable domain: DGGITQSPKYLFRKEGQNVTLSCEQNLNHDAMYWYRQDPGQGLRLIYYSQIVNDFQKGDIAEGYSVSREKKESFPLTVTSAQKNPTAFYLCASSISWWAGTGGYGYTFGSGTRLTVV.

The CDR3 nucleotides are TGTGCCAGTAGTCCCTCCCCGACTTGGACAGATGGCTACACCTTC. Protein: CASSPSPTWTDGYTF. The V call is TRBV19, the J call TRBJ1-2; perhaps TRBD1 as D (6 bases). The CDR3 sequence is 15 residues long. V was trimmed by 5 bases and J by 6 bases, leaving 19 bases between them. From germline, CDR1 is LNHDA and CDR2 SQIVND (reference sequence).

The chain recombines TRBV7-2 with TRBJ2-7, with 9 bases lining up with TRBD2. With 1 base clipped from V and 7 bases from J, the junction kept 8 bases outside the gene matches. Germline CDR1 reads SGHTA; CDR2 reads FQGNSA. CDR3 size: 15 residues. The CDR3 region has the DNA TGTGCCAGCAGCTTAGGTCGAGCGGGAGGAGGGGAGCAGTACTTC. Its protein product is CASSLGRAGGGEQYF.

This chain joins TRBV11-2 and TRBJ2-7; 9 bases match TRBD2. The CDR3 consists of 14 residues. CDR1 is SGHAT, CDR2 FQNNGV, per germline. V lost 4 bases to trimming and J lost 2 bases; unmatched junction nucleotides: 3. The CDR3 DNA follows: TGTGCCAGCAGCTATCTAGCGGGGACCTACGAGCAGTACTTC. It encodes CASSYLAGTYEQYF.

This clone was picked up one time. At one end, the junction sequence differs from germline, possibly due to a read error. The chain has TRBV7-7 and TRBJ2-4; TRBD2 matches 10 bases. This CDR3 is built from 18 residues. The germline V gene encodes CDR1 SSHAT and CDR2 FNYEAQ (reference sequence). The CDR3 protein is CASSLATSGALTKNIQYF. The CDR3 coding sequence is TGTGCTAGCAGCTTAGCCACTAGCGGGGCGTTAACCAAAAACATTCAGTACTTC.

This clone was found once. The rearrangement links TRBV7-9 to TRBJ2-2; tentative D call: TRBD2 (5 bases). V shed 7 bases and J shed 5 bases, with 11 bases lying between them. The germline gives CDR1 SEHNR, CDR2 FQNEAQ (reference sequence). The CDR3 loop spans 13 amino acids. CDR3 DNA sequence: TGTGCCAGCACTGGGCGGGTAACCGGGGAGCTGTTTTTT. Its protein is CASTGRVTGELFF.

J is TRBJ1-2 and V is TRBV11-2; D is perhaps TRBD1 (5 bases). Germline assignment: CDR1 SGHAT and CDR2 FQNNGV. Trimming cost V 1 base and J 4 bases, with 10 bases left between them. The CDR3 covers 14 residues. CDR3 in amino acids: CASSLAAGFYGYTF. For the CDR3, the DNA is TGTGCCAGCAGCTTAGCCGCAGGGTTCTATGGCTACACCTTC.

The gene calls are TRBV11-2 and TRBJ2-7; the D gene is possibly TRBD1 (5 bases). The CDR3 is 13 residues long. V was pared by 2 bases and J by 6 bases, with 11 bases between. Germline V gene lookup returns CDR1 SGHAT and CDR2 FQNNGV. The CDR3 here is CASSLWGEGEQYF. The CDR3 DNA reads TGTGCCAGCAGCTTATGGGGCGAAGGCGAGCAGTACTTC.

This clone appeared a few times. This chain links TRBV4-1 with TRBJ2-5; TRBD1 aligns across 8 bases. The V gene's germline CDR1 is MGHRA and CDR2 YSYEKL. V lost 1 base, J lost 4 bases, and 5 bases stayed unmatched. The CDR3 extends over 15 amino acids. CDR3 coding DNA: TGCGCCAGCAGCCAAGTACTGACAGGGGTAGAGACCCAGTACTTC. Translating gives CASSQVLTGVETQYF.

V gene TRBV5-8 combines with J gene TRBJ2-2; D is unclear. CDR3 length: 14 amino acids. Germline V gene lookup returns CDR1 SGHTS and CDR2 YDEGEE. The V and J ends lost 1 base and 3 bases respectively, with 7 bases between them. The CDR3 DNA sequence: TGTGCCAGCAGCTTGAACTCTGACACCGGGGAGCTGTTTTTT. This gives the protein CASSLNSDTGELFF. The complete variable domain, with remaining parts taken from reference TRBV5-8 and TRBJ2-2, reads EAGVTQSPTHLIKTRGQQATLRCSPISGHTSVYWYQQALGLGLQFLLWYDEGEERNRGNFPPRFSGRQFPNYSSELNVNALELEDSALYLCASSLNSDTGELFFGEGSRLTVL.